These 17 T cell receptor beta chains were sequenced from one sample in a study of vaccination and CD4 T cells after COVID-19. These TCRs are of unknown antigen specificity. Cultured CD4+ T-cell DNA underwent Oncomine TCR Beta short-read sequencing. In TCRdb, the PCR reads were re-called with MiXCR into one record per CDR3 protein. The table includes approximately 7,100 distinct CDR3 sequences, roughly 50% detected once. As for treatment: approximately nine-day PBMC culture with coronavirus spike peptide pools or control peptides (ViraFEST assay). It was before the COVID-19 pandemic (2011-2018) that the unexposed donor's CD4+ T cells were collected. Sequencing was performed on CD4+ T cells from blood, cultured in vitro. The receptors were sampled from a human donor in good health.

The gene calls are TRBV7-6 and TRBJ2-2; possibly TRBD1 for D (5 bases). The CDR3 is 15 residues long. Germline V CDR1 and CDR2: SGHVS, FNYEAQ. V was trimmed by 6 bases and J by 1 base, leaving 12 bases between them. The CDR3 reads CASRTTDRNTGELFF. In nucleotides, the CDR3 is TGTGCCAGCAGAACAACCGACAGGAACACCGGGGAGCTGTTTTTT.

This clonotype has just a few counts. Here the CDR3 DNA reads TGCAGTGCCACGAGTCCCCGGGGGGGCCAAGAGACCCAGTACTTC. Its translation is CSATSPRGGQETQYF. The chain has TRBV20-1 and TRBJ2-5; 8 nucleotides line up with TRBD2. J lost 1 base, V lost 6 bases, and 10 bases had no gene match. The germline gives CDR1 DFQATT, CDR2 SNEGSKA (reference sequence). This CDR3 contains 15 residues.

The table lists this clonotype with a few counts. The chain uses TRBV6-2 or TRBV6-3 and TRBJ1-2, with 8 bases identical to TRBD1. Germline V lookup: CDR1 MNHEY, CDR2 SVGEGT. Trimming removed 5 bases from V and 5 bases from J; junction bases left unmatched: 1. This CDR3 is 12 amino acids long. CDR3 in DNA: TGTGCCAGCAGTCAGGGGGCATATGGCTACACCTTC. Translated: CASSQGAYGYTF.

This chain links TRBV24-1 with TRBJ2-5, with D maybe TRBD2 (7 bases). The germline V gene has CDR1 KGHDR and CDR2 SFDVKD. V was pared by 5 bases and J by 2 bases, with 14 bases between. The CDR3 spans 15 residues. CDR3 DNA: TGTGCCACCAGTGCGTCGGGGGGCCTTCAAGAGACCCAGTACTTC. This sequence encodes CATSASGGLQETQYF.

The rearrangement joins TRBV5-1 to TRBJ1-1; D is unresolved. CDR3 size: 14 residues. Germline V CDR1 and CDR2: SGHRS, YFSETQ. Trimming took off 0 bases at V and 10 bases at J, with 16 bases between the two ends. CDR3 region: CASSLAGSARRAFF. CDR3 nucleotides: TGCGCCAGCAGCTTGGCCGGGTCCGCCCGGAGAGCTTTCTTT.

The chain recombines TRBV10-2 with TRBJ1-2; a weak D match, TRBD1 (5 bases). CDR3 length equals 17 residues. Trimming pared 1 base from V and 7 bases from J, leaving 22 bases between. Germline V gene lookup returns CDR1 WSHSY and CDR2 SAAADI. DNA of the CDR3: TGCGCCAGCAGTGAGTTGTCGGGGCAGGGAGCTACCGGTGGCTACACCTTC. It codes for CASSELSGQGATGGYTF.

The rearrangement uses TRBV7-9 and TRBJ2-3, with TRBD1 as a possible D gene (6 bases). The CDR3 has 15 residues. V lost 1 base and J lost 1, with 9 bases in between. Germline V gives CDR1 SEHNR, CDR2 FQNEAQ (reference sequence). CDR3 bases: TGTGCCAGCAGCTTAGGAGGGGGAGGCACAGATACGCAGTATTTT. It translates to CASSLGGGGTDTQYF.

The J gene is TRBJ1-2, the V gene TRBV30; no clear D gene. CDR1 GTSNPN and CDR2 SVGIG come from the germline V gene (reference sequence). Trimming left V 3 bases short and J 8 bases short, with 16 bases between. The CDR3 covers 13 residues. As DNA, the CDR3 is TGTGCCTGGAGCCCGGACCTAAAGGCCGGCTACACCTTC. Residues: CAWSPDLKAGYTF. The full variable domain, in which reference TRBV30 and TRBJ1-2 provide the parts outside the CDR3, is SQTIHQWPATLVQPVGSPLSLECTVEGTSNPNLYWYRQAAGRGLQLLFYSVGIGQISSEVPQNLSASRPQDRQFILSSKKLLLSDSGFYLCAWSPDLKAGYTFGSGTRLTVV.

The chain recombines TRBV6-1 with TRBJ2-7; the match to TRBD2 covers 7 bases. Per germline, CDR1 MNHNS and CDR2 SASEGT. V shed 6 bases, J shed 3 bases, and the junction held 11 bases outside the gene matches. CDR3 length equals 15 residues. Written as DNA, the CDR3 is TGTGCCAGCAGGCATGCTAGCGGCCAAAACTACGAGCAGTACTTC. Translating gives CASRHASGQNYEQYF.

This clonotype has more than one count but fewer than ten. The CDR3 here is CASTPLGGASTDTQYF. CDR3 sequence (DNA): TGTGCCAGCACCCCCTTAGGAGGGGCGAGCACAGATACGCAGTATTTT. This rearrangement joins TRBV7-9 to TRBJ2-3; maybe TRBD2 (6 bases). V lost 7 bases and J lost 0, with 17 bases in between. The CDR3 is 16 residues long. Germline V gives CDR1 SEHNR, CDR2 FQNEAQ (reference sequence).

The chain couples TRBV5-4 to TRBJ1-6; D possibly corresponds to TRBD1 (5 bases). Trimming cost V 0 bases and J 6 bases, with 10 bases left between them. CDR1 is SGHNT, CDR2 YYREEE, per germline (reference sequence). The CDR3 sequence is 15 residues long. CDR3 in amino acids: CASSLGWGGNSPLHF. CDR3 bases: TGTGCCAGCAGCTTGGGTTGGGGCGGTAATTCACCCCTCCACTTT.

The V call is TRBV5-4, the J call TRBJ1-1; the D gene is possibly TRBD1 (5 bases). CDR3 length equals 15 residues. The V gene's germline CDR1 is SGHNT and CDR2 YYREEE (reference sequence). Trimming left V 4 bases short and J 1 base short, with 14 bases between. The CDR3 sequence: CASSEGTSRNTEAFF. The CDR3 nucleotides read TGTGCCAGCAGCGAAGGGACTTCTCGGAACACTGAAGCTTTCTTT.

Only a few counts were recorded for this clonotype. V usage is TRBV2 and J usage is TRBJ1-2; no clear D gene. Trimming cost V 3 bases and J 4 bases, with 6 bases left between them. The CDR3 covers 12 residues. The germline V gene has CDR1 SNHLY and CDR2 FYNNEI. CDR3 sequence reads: CASSEESYGYTF. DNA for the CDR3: TGTGCCAGCAGTGAGGAGAGCTATGGCTACACCTTC.

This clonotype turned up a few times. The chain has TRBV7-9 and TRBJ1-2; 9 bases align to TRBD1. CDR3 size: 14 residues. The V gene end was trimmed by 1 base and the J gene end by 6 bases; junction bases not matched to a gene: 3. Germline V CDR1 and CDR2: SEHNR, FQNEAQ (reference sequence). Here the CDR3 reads CASSLGRTGDGYTF. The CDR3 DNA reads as TGTGCCAGCAGCTTAGGTCGGACAGGGGATGGCTACACCTTC.

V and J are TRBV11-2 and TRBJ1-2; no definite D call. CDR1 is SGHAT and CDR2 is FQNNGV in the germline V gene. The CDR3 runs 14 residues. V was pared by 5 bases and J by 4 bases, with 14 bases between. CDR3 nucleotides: TGTGCCAGCAGCGGCACGGGGAGGAGCTATGGCTACACCTTC. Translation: CASSGTGRSYGYTF.

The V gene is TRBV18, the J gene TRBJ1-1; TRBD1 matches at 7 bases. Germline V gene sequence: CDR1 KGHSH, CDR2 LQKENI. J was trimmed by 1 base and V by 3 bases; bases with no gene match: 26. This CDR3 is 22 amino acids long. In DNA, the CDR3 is TGTGCCAGCTCACCGGGGCCGCCCGCCACACCTGGGACAGCGGGGGGGAACACTGAAGCTTTCTTT. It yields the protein CASSPGPPATPGTAGGNTEAFF. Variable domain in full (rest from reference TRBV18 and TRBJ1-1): NAGVMQNPRHLVRRRGQEARLRCSPMKGHSHVYWYRQLPEEGLKFMVYLQKENIIDESGMPKERFSAEFPKEGPSILRIQQVVRGDSAAYFCASSPGPPATPGTAGGNTEAFFGQGTRLTVV.

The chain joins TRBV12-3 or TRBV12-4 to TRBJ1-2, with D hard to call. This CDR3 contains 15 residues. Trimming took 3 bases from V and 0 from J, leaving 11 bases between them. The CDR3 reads CASSFSGRPNYGYTF. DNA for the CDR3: TGTGCCAGCAGTTTCTCAGGACGCCCTAACTATGGCTACACCTTC.